The 3 T cell receptor beta chains given below trace back to one sample, sequenced in a study of T-cell reconstitution after alpha-beta-depleted transplantation in children. Unique molecular identifiers were used in preparing the TCRbeta library. Using its own MiXCR run on the PCR reads, TCRdb lists one record per CDR3 protein. The sample has about 360,000 distinct CDR3 sequences; approximately 12% are singletons. Sequenced material: PBMCs, taken from the stem cell graft. The receptor source for this set is a human donor who donated a stem cell graft to a child with Fanconi anemia.

This clonotype was seen ten or more times. In DNA form, the CDR3 reads TGTGCCAGCAGCTTAACTGCGGGACGGAACACTGAAGCTTTCTTT. Translating gives CASSLTAGRNTEAFF. The chain has TRBV7-3 and TRBJ1-1, with a weak D call TRBD1 (5 bases). The V end lost 0 bases, the J end lost 1 base, and 9 bases lay between the germline ends. CDR3 length: 15 amino acids. The germline V gene has CDR1 SGHTA and CDR2 FQGTGA. Full variable domain (missing parts from reference TRBV7-3 and TRBJ1-1): GAGVSQTPSNKVTEKGKYVELRCDPISGHTALYWYRQSLGQGPEFLIYFQGTGAADDSGLPNDRFFAVRPEGSVSTLKIQRTERGDSAVYLCASSLTAGRNTEAFFGQGTRLTVV.

This clonotype appeared once. The rearrangement uses TRBV12-3 or TRBV12-4 and TRBJ1-5; D gene ambiguous. Trimming stripped 4 bases from V and 3 bases from J, with 10 bases between. The CDR3 spans 14 residues. The chain's CDR3 is CASSYGLSNQPQHF. As DNA, the CDR3 is TGTGCCAGCAGTTATGGACTTTCCAATCAGCCCCAGCATTTT.

This clonotype has only a few counts. CDR3 residues: CASSLLTVGDIQYF. The CDR3 DNA is TGCGCCAGCAGCTTGTTGACGGTGGGGGACATTCAGTACTTC. The rearrangement joins TRBV5-1 to TRBJ2-4, with D perhaps matching TRBD1 or TRBD2 (5 bases each). The CDR3 is 14 residues long. Germline loops: CDR1 SGHRS, CDR2 YFSETQ. Trimming left V 1 base short and J 8 bases short, with 13 bases between.